The T cell receptor beta chain described here comes from a study of patients and donors after allogeneic stem cell transplantation. This clonotype appeared a single time. The CDR3 is made up of 12 amino acids. Germline-derived CDR1 and CDR2 are SNHLY and FYNNEI. V lost 8 bases, J lost 8 bases, and 13 bases lay in between. TCRdb reprocessed the RT-PCR reads with MiXCR, giving one entry per CDR3 protein. The sample has about 200,000 distinct CDR3 sequences, more than 35% seen once. Sequenced: blood, either unsorted or a sorted T cell fraction (not recorded which). The rearrangement joins TRBV2 to TRBJ2-4, with D unresolved. This receptor was taken from a human donor who was either an allogeneic HSCT recipient or a stem cell or donor lymphocyte infusion donor (not recorded which). It is not recorded whose cells these are; they may come from a transplant donor. Here the CDR3 DNA reads TGTGCCAGCTTCCTAGGCTGGGACATTCAGTACTTC. This codes for CASFLGWDIQYF.